Listed here are 5 T cell receptor beta chains from one sample, sequenced in a study of cytomegalovirus exposure and HLA in healthy donors. The study ran its PCR with 60 Vbeta and 13 Jbeta primers. The assay was immunoSEQ multiplex PCR, and TCRdb's table has in-frame clones only and misses some. The sample lists roughly 140,000 clones, over 65% occurring once. Sequencing used PBMCs. The receptors were sampled from a female donor in good health and CMV-seronegative.

V usage is TRBV28 and J usage is TRBJ2-5, with TRBD1 identical over 7 bases. The J call may be faulty, since TRBJ2-7 better matches the DNA end. This CDR3 region has 15 residues. The V gene's germline CDR1 is MDHEN and CDR2 SYDVKM. The CDR3 is CASSLGTVSSYEQYF. DNA of the CDR3: TGTGCCAGCAGTTTAGGGACAGTTAGCTCCTACGAGCAGTACTTC.

The chain links TRBV11-2 to TRBJ1-1; 7 bases match TRBD1. The CDR3 consists of 15 residues. With 5 bases clipped from V and 0 bases from J, the junction kept 6 bases outside the gene matches. CDR1 and CDR2 (germline): SGHAT, FQNNGV. CDR3 bases: TGTGCCAGCAGCAACACGGACAGGTTGAACACTGAAGCTTTCTTT. Protein sequence: CASSNTDRLNTEAFF.

The chain recombines TRBV11-1 with TRBJ2-1; TRBD2 agrees at 7 bases. This CDR3 is built from 16 residues. Germline trimming cut 2 bases from V and 10 bases from J; bases unmatched to any gene: 14. Looked up from germline, CDR1 is SGHAT and CDR2 is FQDESV (reference sequence). CDR3 region: CASSLIGREMNLEQFF. CDR3 nucleotides: TGTGCCAGCAGCTTAATTGGGCGGGAGATGAATTTAGAGCAGTTCTTC. The whole variable domain, filled in from reference TRBV11-1 and TRBJ2-1, reads EAEVAQSPRYKITEKSQAVAFWCDPISGHATLYWYRQILGQGPELLVQFQDESVVDDSQLPKDRFSAERLKGVDSTLKIQPAELGDSAMYLCASSLIGREMNLEQFFGPGTRLTVL.

The chain carries TRBV2 and TRBJ2-5, with D perhaps matching TRBD1 (6 bases). CDR1 SNHLY and CDR2 FYNNEI come from the germline V gene. V shed 1 base and J shed 2 bases, with 11 bases lying between them. The CDR3 consists of 15 residues. In nucleotides, the CDR3 is TGTGCCAGCAGTGAAGGTTGGGGGCTGCAAGAGACCCAGTACTTC. As protein: CASSEGWGLQETQYF.

This clone was detected only a few times. CDR3 protein: CASSHGLNTEAFF. CDR3 DNA: TGCGCCAGCAGCCATGGCTTGAACACTGAAGCTTTCTTT. The gene calls are TRBV4-1 and TRBJ1-1; D not certain. CDR1 and CDR2 (germline): MGHRA, YSYEKL. V lost 3 bases to trimming and J lost 0 bases, with 5 bases between them. This CDR3 spans 13 amino acids.